A selection of T cell receptor beta chains follows, all from one sample in a study of tumor-infiltrating lymphocytes in primary liver carcinoma. Via MiXCR, TCRdb re-called the multiplex PCR reads, giving one row per CDR3 protein. The repertoire holds around 170,000 distinct CDR3 sequences, with 60% as singletons. Specimen: peripheral blood. The receptors derive from a man aged 35-49 years with primary liver carcinoma and hepatitis B virus infection. The CDR3 runs from the conserved cysteine through the conserved F or W. Fields, in order: clone size, V gene, J gene, D gene, CDR3 protein, CDR3 DNA. The D gene is left open where the match is weak. The size of a clone is reported for some rows only, either as once, few or many, or as a class for expanded clones.

many	TRBV29-1	TRBJ2-1	TRBD2	CSAKGGQGRTSGVGEQFF	TGCAGCGCGAAAGGGGGACAGGGAAGGACTAGCGGGGTCGGTGAGCAGTTCTTC
many	TRBV5-6	TRBJ1-1	.	CASRRGPDSNTEAFF	TGTGCCAGCAGGAGGGGCCCAGACTCGAACACTGAAGCTTTCTTT
.	TRBV11-2	TRBJ2-7	.	CAGSLTDGAYEQYF	TGTGCCGGCAGCTTAACCGATGGTGCCTACGAACAGTACTTC
.	TRBV7-8	TRBJ2-1	.	CASNPWADEQFF	TGTGCCAGCAACCCCTGGGCAGATGAGCAGTTCTTC
few	TRBV6-1	TRBJ2-3	TRBD2	CASRAGGGSPTDTQYF	TGTGCCAGCAGGGCCGGGGGAGGGAGTCCCACAGATACGCAGTATTTT
.	TRBV7-9	TRBJ2-3	TRBD1	CASSGRTGDYRQYF	TGTGCCAGCAGCGGGAGGACAGGGGACTATAGGCAGTATTTT
.	TRBV4-2	TRBJ2-7	.	CASSHSTTGSYEQYF	TGTGCCAGCAGCCACTCTACGACAGGCTCCTACGAGCAATACTTC
.	TRBV5-1	TRBJ2-3	.	CASSLDGSDTQYF	TGCGCCAGCAGCTTGGACGGGTCAGATACGCAGTATTTT
.	TRBV6-5	TRBJ2-5	.	CASRQGEETQYF	TGTGCCAGCAGACAGGGAGAAGAGACCCAGTACTTC
.	TRBV12-3/TRBV12-4	TRBJ2-5	TRBD1	CASSWTGEGTQYF	TGTGCCAGCAGTTGGACAGGGGAAGGGACCCAGTACTTC
.	TRBV12-3/TRBV12-4	TRBJ1-5	.	CASGLARRSQPQHF	TGTGCCAGCGGTTTAGCGCGAAGGAGTCAGCCCCAGCATTTT
many	TRBV11-2	TRBJ2-3	.	CASSLGPDTQYF	TGTGCCAGCAGCTTAGGTCCAGATACGCAGTATTTT
once	TRBV30	TRBJ2-1	TRBD2	CAWTGLAGDDEQFF	TGTGCCTGGACGGGACTAGCGGGGGACGATGAGCAGTTCTTC
.	TRBV5-1	TRBJ1-4	.	CASSWTHGGGNEKLFF	TGCGCCAGCAGCTGGACCCACGGGGGGGGGAATGAAAAACTGTTTTTT
.	TRBV6-1	TRBJ2-7	.	CANSELANYEQYF	TGTGCCAACAGTGAATTGGCTAACTACGAGCAGTACTTC
many	TRBV10-3	TRBJ2-6	.	CAIRDNSGANVLTF	TGTGCCATCAGGGACAACTCTGGGGCCAACGTCCTGACTTTC
.	TRBV11-2	TRBJ1-2	TRBD1	CASSSQGVIPNYGYTF	TGTGCCAGCAGCTCTCAGGGGGTCATCCCTAACTATGGCTACACCTTC
many	TRBV12-3/TRBV12-4	TRBJ1-5	.	CASSSGGNQPQHF	TGTGCCAGCAGTTCCGGGGGTAATCAGCCCCAGCATTTT